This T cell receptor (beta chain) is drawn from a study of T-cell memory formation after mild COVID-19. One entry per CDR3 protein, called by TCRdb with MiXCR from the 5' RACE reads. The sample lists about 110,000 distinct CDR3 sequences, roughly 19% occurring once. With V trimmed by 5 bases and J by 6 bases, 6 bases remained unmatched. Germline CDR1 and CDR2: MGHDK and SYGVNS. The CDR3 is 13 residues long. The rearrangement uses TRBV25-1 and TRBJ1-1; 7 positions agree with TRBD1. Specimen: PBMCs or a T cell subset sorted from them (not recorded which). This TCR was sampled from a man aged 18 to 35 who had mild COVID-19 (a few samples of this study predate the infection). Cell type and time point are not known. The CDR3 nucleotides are TGTGCCAGCAGTAACAGGGGTCGGGCTGAAGCTTTCTTT. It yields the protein CASSNRGRAEAFF. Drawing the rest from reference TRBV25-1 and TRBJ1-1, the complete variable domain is EADIYQTPRYLVIGTGKKITLECSQTMGHDKMYWYQQDPGMELHLIHYSYGVNSTEKGDLSSESTVSRIRTEHFPLTLESARPSHTSQYLCASSNRGRAEAFFGQGTRLTVV.